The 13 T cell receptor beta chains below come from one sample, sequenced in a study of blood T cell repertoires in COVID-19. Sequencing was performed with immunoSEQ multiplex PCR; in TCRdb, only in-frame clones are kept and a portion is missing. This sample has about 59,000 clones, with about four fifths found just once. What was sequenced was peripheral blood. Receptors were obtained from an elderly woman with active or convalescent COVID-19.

The CDR3: CATSPGGEQPQHF. CDR3 sequence (DNA): TGTGCCACCTCCCCAGGGGGTGAGCAGCCCCAGCATTTT. V is TRBV19 and J is TRBJ1-5, with 7 bases aligning to TRBD1. The CDR3 has 13 amino acids. Trimming at V came to 10 bases and at J to 7 bases, leaving 10 bases not matched to a gene. Germline V CDR1 and CDR2: LNHDA, SQIVND (reference sequence).

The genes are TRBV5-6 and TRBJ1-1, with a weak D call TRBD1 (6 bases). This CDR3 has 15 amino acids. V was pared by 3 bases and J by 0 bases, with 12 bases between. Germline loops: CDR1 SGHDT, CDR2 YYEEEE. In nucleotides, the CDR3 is TGTGCCAGCAGCTCCCTGGACAGATTGAACACTGAAGCTTTCTTT. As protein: CASSSLDRLNTEAFF.

CDR3: CAAGGRDQPQHF. CDR3 bases: TGTGCCGCGGGGGGGAGAGATCAGCCCCAGCATTTT. The chain is built from TRBV6-5 and TRBJ1-5, with TRBD1 as a possible D gene (5 bases). Germline lookup yields CDR1 MNHEY and CDR2 SVGAGI. CDR3 length: 12 amino acids. V dropped 11 bases and J dropped 5 bases, with 13 bases sitting between them.

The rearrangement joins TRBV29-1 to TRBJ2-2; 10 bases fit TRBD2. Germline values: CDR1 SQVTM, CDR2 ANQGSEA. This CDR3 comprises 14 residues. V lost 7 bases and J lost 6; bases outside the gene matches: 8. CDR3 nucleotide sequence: TGCAGCGGTGGAGCGGGGGGGCGTTCCGGGGAGCTGTTTTTT. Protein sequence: CSGGAGGRSGELFF.

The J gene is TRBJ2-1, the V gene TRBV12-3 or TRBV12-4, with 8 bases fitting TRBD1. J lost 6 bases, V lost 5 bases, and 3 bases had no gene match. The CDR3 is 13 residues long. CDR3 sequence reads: CASSPGTGNEQFF. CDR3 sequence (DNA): TGTGCCAGCAGTCCCGGGACAGGCAATGAGCAGTTCTTC.

This CDR3 is CASTLFGTTGETQYF. The CDR3 DNA follows: TGTGCCAGCACCTTGTTTGGGACAACAGGAGAGACCCAGTACTTC. V usage is TRBV9 and J usage is TRBJ2-5, with D possibly being TRBD1 (6 bases). Trimming removed 6 bases from V and 4 bases from J, with 19 bases in between. The CDR3 is made up of 15 amino acids. Germline V CDR1 and CDR2: SGDLS, YYNGEE.

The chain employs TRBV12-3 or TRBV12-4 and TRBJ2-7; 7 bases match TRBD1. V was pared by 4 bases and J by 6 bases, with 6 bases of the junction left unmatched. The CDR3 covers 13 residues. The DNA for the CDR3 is TGTGCCAGCAGTTCCCGAAACAGGGGCGAGCAGTACTTC. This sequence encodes CASSSRNRGEQYF.

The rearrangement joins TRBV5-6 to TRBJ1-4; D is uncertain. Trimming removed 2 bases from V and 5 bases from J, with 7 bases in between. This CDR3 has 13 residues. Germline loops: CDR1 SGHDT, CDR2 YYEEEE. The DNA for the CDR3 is TGTGCCAGCAGCTTAAGAGCGAATGAAAAACTGTTTTTT. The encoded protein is CASSLRANEKLFF. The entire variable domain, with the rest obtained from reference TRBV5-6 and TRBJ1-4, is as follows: DAGVTQSPTHLIKTRGQQVTLRCSPKSGHDTVSWYQQALGQGPQFIFQYYEEEERQRGNFPDRFSGHQFPNYSSELNVNALLLGDSALYLCASSLRANEKLFFGSGTQLSVL.

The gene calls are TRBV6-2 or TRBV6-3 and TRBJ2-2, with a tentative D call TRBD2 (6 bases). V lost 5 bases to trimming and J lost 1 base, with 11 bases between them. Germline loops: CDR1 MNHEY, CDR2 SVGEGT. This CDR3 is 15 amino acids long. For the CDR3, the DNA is TGTGCCAGCAGTCCCGGGACTCAGAACACCGGGGAGCTGTTTTTT. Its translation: CASSPGTQNTGELFF.

CDR3 residues: CASRVGTTQGGYTF. In DNA, the CDR3 is TGTGCCAGCAGGGTAGGCACAACACAGGGTGGCTACACCTTC. This chain uses TRBV2 with TRBJ1-2; TRBD1 might be the D (6 bases). V lost 6 bases, J lost 7 bases, and 18 bases lay in between. Germline values: CDR1 SNHLY, CDR2 FYNNEI. The CDR3 consists of 14 residues.

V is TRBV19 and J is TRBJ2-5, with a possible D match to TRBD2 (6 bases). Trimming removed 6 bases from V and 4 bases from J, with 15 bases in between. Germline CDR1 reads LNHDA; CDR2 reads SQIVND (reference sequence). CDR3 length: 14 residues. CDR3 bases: TGTGCCAGTAGATCGGGGCCCGGGGGAGAGACCCAGTACTTC. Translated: CASRSGPGGETQYF.

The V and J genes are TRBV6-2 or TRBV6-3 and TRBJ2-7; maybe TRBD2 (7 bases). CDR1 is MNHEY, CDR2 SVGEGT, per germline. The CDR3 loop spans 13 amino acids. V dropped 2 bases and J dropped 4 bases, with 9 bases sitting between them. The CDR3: CASSYGRGYEQYF. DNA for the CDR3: TGTGCCAGCAGTTACGGGAGGGGGTACGAGCAGTACTTC.

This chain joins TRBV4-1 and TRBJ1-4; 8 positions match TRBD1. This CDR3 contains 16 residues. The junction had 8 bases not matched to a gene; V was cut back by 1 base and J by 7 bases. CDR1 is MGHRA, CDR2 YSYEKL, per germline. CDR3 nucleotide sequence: TGCGCCAGCAGCCAAGCGATCAGGGGGCAGGGTGAAAAACTGTTTTTT. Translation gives CASSQAIRGQGEKLFF.